This entry features one TCR beta chain sequence. The CDR3 extends over 13 amino acids. Deletions cut 6 bases from V and 8 bases from J, with 16 bases between. Germline values: CDR1 LGHDT, CDR2 YNNKEL (reference sequence). These data belong to a study of blood T cells in healthy people across ages. A second roughly 6 to 12 cycle PCR used barcoded and J-beta primers. TCRdb passed the 5' RACE reads through MiXCR, listing each CDR3 protein once. The repertoire holds about 1.5 million distinct CDR3 sequences, with 40% to 45% as singletons. The sequence came from a woman younger than 35 in good health. Sequencing used blood. J is TRBJ1-2 and V is TRBV3-1; D is unresolved. CDR3 DNA: TGTGCCAGCAGTCTAGAAGGTAAACGGGGCTACACCTTC. This gives the protein CASSLEGKRGYTF.